The clone carrying this T cell receptor (beta chain) was detected only once. The record originates from a study of blood T cell repertoires in COVID-19. Background on the study: Acute and convalescent COVID-19 specimens originated in the United States, Italy and Spain. PBMCs, B-cell-depleted T cells, or T cells provided the cDNA or gDNA that made up the material.

Germline-derived CDR1 and CDR2 are MNHEY and SVGAGI. The CDR3 has 16 residues. Deletions cut 0 bases from V and 2 bases from J, with 12 bases between. As handled by the study authors: Amplification with reference gene primers provided the estimates of nucleated cell counts. Only in-frame clones appear in the TCRdb table, and some are missing; sequencing was by immunoSEQ multiplex PCR. The V and J calls and clone size come from that table; D and trimming were worked out from the DNA. The sample consists of roughly 180,000 clones, more than 85% of them appearing once. The chain is built from TRBV6-5 and TRBJ2-3; the D is unclear. This receptor was taken from a man in his 70s with active or convalescent COVID-19. Sequenced: peripheral blood. The CDR3 sequence: CASSYSTGLPTDTQYF. CDR3 sequence (DNA): TGTGCCAGCAGTTACTCGACCGGGTTGCCCACAGATACGCAGTATTTT.